These T cell receptor beta chains were read from a single sample in a study of beta chain features in type 1 diabetes. Measured with immunoSEQ multiplex PCR; TCRdb has only the in-frame clones, and not every one. The data show just over 600,000 clones, less than 20% seen once. The material sequenced was naive CD4+ T cells from blood. These receptors originate from a man in his late teens or twenties in good health. Each CDR3 is given with its conserved first and last residue. The D gene is left open where the match is weak. Rows give clone size only sometimes, using once, few, many, or a class for an expanded clone.

>NA|TRBV9|TRBJ1-3|NA
TGTGCCAGCAGCGGCACCACCTCTGGAAACACCATATATTTT
CASSGTTSGNTIYF
>NA|TRBV5-1|TRBJ2-1|NA
TGCGCCAGCGTCGTACATTCTGGGGGCAATGAGCAGTTCTTC
CASVVHSGGNEQFF
>TRBD2|TRBV6-6|TRBJ2-4|NA
TGTGCCAGCATGCGGGGGAACCTTCTAGCCAAAAACATTCAGTACTTC
CASMRGNLLAKNIQYF
>TRBD2|TRBV7-2|TRBJ2-5|NA
TGTGCCAGCAGCTTAGCGCGAGTAGCGGGGCAAGAGACCCAGTACTTC
CASSLARVAGQETQYF
>TRBD2|TRBV9|TRBJ2-3|NA
TGTGCCAGCAGCGCCCGGACTAGCGGGAGTTTAGATACGCAGTATTTT
CASSARTSGSLDTQYF
>TRBD2|TRBV7-2|TRBJ2-3|few
TGTGCCAGCAGCATTAGCGGGGGGGATCCAGATACGCAGTATTTT
CASSISGGDPDTQYF
>TRBD1|TRBV7-8|TRBJ1-2|NA
TGTGCCAGCAGCTTAGCGGGGACAGATAACTATGGCTACACCTTC
CASSLAGTDNYGYTF
>NA|TRBV7-6|TRBJ1-6|NA
TGTGCCAGCAGCTCAACCTTTATCAGGGTGAATTCACCCCTCCACTTT
CASSSTFIRVNSPLHF
>NA|TRBV6-4|TRBJ2-6|few
TGTGCCAGCAGTCTTACAGGGACTGGGGCCAACGTCCTGACTTTC
CASSLTGTGANVLTF
>NA|TRBV20-1|TRBJ1-6|few
TGCAGTGCTTTGGACCGACTCACCCTCCACTTT
CSALDRLTLHF
>NA|TRBV4-2|TRBJ1-5|NA
TGTGCCAGCAGCCAAAGAAAGGATGACAATCAGCCCCAGCATTTT
CASSQRKDDNQPQHF
>NA|TRBV5-6|TRBJ2-7|few
TGTGCCAGCAGCGACGTAACCCGGACGAGGAGCTACGAGCAGTACTTC
CASSDVTRTRSYEQYF
>TRBD2|TRBV5-1|TRBJ2-1|few
TGCGCCAGCAGCTTGGAGGGCCGGACTAGCGGGATCTTC
CASSLEGRTSGIF
>TRBD1|TRBV7-2|TRBJ1-1|few
TGTGCCAGCAGTTTGACAGGGCTGGTAACTGAAGCTTTCTTT
CASSLTGLVTEAFF
>NA|TRBV15|TRBJ2-7|NA
TGTGCCACCAGCAGAGATAAGGGCTCCTACGAGCAGTACTTC
CATSRDKGSYEQYF
>NA|TRBV20-1|TRBJ2-1|NA
TGCAGTGCTAAGCTGGTAAATGAGCAGTTCTTC
CSAKLVNEQFF
>NA|TRBV7-3|TRBJ2-7|few
TGTGCCAGCAGCTTAACGAAGGACAGTGCCTCCTACGAGCAGTACTTC
CASSLTKDSASYEQYF
>NA|TRBV9|TRBJ1-1|NA
TGTGCCAGCAGCCTCGGAGGGCTGAACACTGAAGCTTTCTTT
CASSLGGLNTEAFF
>NA|TRBV7-2|TRBJ1-5|few
TGTGCCAGCAGCTTCTACAGGGAGACCCAGCCCCAGCATTTT
CASSFYRETQPQHF
>NA|TRBV4-2|TRBJ2-2|NA
TGTGCCAGCAGCCGAGGAAGTGTACTGACCGGGGAGCTGTTTTTT
CASSRGSVLTGELFF
>NA|TRBV10-3|TRBJ1-5|few
TGTGCCATCAGTGAGTCGGTGGTAACCCCTCAGCCCCAGCATTTT
CAISESVVTPQPQHF
>NA|TRBV14|TRBJ2-3|few
TGTGCCAGCAGCCAAAGAGATACGCAGTATTTT
CASSQRDTQYF
>NA|TRBV11-2|TRBJ1-1|NA
TGTGCCAGCACCCTGTCTACCTTCAGGGAGGGGGACACTGAAGCTTTCTTT
CASTLSTFREGDTEAFF
>NA|TRBV19|TRBJ1-4|NA
TGTGCCAGTAGTCTTGGGGACATCGGGAAACTGTTTTTT
CASSLGDIGKLFF
>TRBD2|TRBV13|TRBJ2-7|few
TGTGCCAGCAGCGTTTTGGGACTAGCGTACTCCTACGAGCAGTACTTC
CASSVLGLAYSYEQYF
>NA|TRBV18|TRBJ1-4|NA
TGTGCCAGCTCAAACGACCAAGGAAAACTGTTTTTT
CASSNDQGKLFF
>TRBD2|TRBV7-7|TRBJ2-7|NA
TGTGCTAGCAGCTCCCGACTAGCAGGGGAGCAGTACTTC
CASSSRLAGEQYF
>NA|TRBV5-1|TRBJ2-1|few
TGCGCCAGCAGCTTGGGCCAGGTCAATGAGCAGTTCTTC
CASSLGQVNEQFF
>TRBD1|TRBV4-1|TRBJ2-7|few
TGCGCCAGCAGCCGAATACAGGGGGCGGCACTCAACGAGCAGTACTTC
CASSRIQGAALNEQYF
>NA|TRBV7-3|TRBJ1-2|few
TGTGCCAGCAGCCCCTCTCCGGGGGCGTATGGCTACACCTTC
CASSPSPGAYGYTF
>TRBD1|TRBV12-5|TRBJ2-1|NA
TGTGCTAGTGGCTCACCTGGACAGGCTGAGCAGTTCTTC
CASGSPGQAEQFF
>NA|TRBV7-2|TRBJ2-7|NA
TGTGCCAGCAGCACCCAGCTCATCAGCTCCTACGAGCAGTACTTC
CASSTQLISSYEQYF
>NA|TRBV10-3|TRBJ2-1|few
TGTGCCATCAGTGATTCACCTAGGAATGAGCAGTTCTTC
CAISDSPRNEQFF
>NA|TRBV9|TRBJ1-2|few
TGTGCCAGCAGCTACGTGGGCGGTTTTGGCTACACCTTC
CASSYVGGFGYTF
>TRBD2|TRBV9|TRBJ2-5|NA
TGTGCCAGCAGCGTGGTTATGACTAGCGGGAGAGAGACCCAGTACTTC
CASSVVMTSGRETQYF
>TRBD1|TRBV11-2|TRBJ1-5|NA
TGTGCCAGCAGCCTCACGGGACAGACAAATCAGCCCCAGCATTTT
CASSLTGQTNQPQHF
>NA|TRBV6-5|TRBJ2-6|NA
TGTGCCAGCAGGTCCGAGGGCTCTGGGGCCAACGTCCTGACTTTC
CASRSEGSGANVLTF
>NA|TRBV2|TRBJ2-7|few
TGTGCCACCGGGACTGACTCCTACGAGCAGTACTTC
CATGTDSYEQYF
>TRBD1|TRBV18|TRBJ1-1|few
TGTGCCAGCTCCCGCCCAGGGGGAGGTACTGAAGCTTTCTTT
CASSRPGGGTEAFF
>TRBD1|TRBV5-4|TRBJ2-1|NA
TGTGCCAGCAGCACACGGACAGGGAAGTTCTTC
CASSTRTGKFF
>NA|TRBV7-2|TRBJ1-6|few
TGTGCCAGCAGCTTAGATGCTTCACCCCTCCACTTT
CASSLDASPLHF
>NA|TRBV29-1|TRBJ1-3|NA
TGCAGCGCCATCCAGGCCAGCACCTCTGGAAACACCATATATTTT
CSAIQASTSGNTIYF
>NA|TRBV19|TRBJ2-7|few
TGTGCCAGTAGTATCGAGCGGCTGGGGGAGCAGTACTTC
CASSIERLGEQYF
>TRBD1|TRBV10-3|TRBJ1-6|NA
TGTGCCATCAGTGAAGGACAGGGAGTTAATTCACCCCTCCACTTT
CAISEGQGVNSPLHF
>NA|TRBV6-6|TRBJ1-1|few
TGTGCCAGCAGTTCCCGTGGCGTCCGGATGAACACTGAAGCTTTCTTT
CASSSRGVRMNTEAFF
>NA|TRBV25-1|TRBJ1-5|few
TGTGCCAGCAGTGACACTCAGAATCAGCCCCAGCATTTT
CASSDTQNQPQHF
>NA|TRBV23-1|TRBJ1-1|NA
TGCGCCAGCAGTCAATGGGCACAGCCGAACACTGAAGCTTTCTTT
CASSQWAQPNTEAFF
>NA|TRBV9|TRBJ2-7|NA
TGTGCCAGCAGCGTAGGGAGCCCTTCCTACGAGCAGTACTTC
CASSVGSPSYEQYF
>NA|TRBV18|TRBJ1-1|few
TGTGCCAGCTCACCCGGACAGCGTAAGCTGAACCCTGAAGCTTTCTTT
CASSPGQRKLNPEAFF